Following are 9 T cell receptor beta chains from one sample sequenced in a study of shared clonotypes between healthy human individuals. Only in-frame clones appear in the TCRdb table, and some are missing; sequencing was by immunoSEQ multiplex PCR. The sample has some 350,000 clones, approximately 79% seen once. The specimen was memory CD4+ T cells sorted from blood. Subset here: CD45RA-negative fraction. These receptors originate from a man between 25 and 39 years old in good health.

The chain employs TRBV4-3 and TRBJ1-5; possible D gene TRBD1, 5 bases. CDR3 length equals 13 residues. Germline lookup yields CDR1 LGHNA and CDR2 YSLEER. Trimming pared 4 bases from V and 5 bases from J, leaving 9 bases between. In DNA, the CDR3 is TGCGCCAGCAGCCGGGGCAGGGATCAGCCCCAGCATTTT. Its protein is CASSRGRDQPQHF.

The chain employs TRBV6-4 and TRBJ2-7; perhaps D is TRBD1 or TRBD2 (5 bases each). Trimming pared 6 bases from V and 2 bases from J, leaving 11 bases between. The CDR3 length is 13 residues. Germline lookup yields CDR1 MRHNA and CDR2 SNTAGT. The DNA of the CDR3 is TGTGCCAGCAGGTGGGACGGCCCCTACGAGCAGTACTTC. It codes for CASRWDGPYEQYF.

The chain joins TRBV10-1 to TRBJ2-5, with D possibly called TRBD1 or TRBD2 (5 bases each). Trimming removed 2 bases from V and 2 bases from J, with 12 bases in between. The CDR3 runs to 15 residues. The germline V gene has CDR1 WNHNN and CDR2 SYGVQD (reference sequence). CDR3 protein: CASSEGIGAQETQYF. In DNA, the CDR3 is TGCGCCAGCAGTGAGGGGATCGGGGCTCAAGAGACCCAGTACTTC.

V is TRBV6-6 and J is TRBJ1-1; possible D gene TRBD1, 6 bases. This CDR3 spans 13 amino acids. Per the germline V gene, CDR1 is MNHNY and CDR2 is SVGAGI (reference sequence). Trimming pared 5 bases from V and 1 base from J, leaving 8 bases between. CDR3 residues: CASSGGQNTEAFF. The CDR3 nucleotides are TGTGCCAGCAGTGGGGGCCAGAACACTGAAGCTTTCTTT.

This chain links TRBV5-1 with TRBJ1-1, with TRBD1 as a possible D gene (5 bases). V lost 1 base and J lost 3, with 10 bases in between. The CDR3 has 14 residues. CDR1 is SGHRS and CDR2 is YFSETQ in the germline V gene. DNA for the CDR3: TGCGCCAGCAGCTTGAGACGGGGCGACACTGAAGCTTTCTTT. Translation gives CASSLRRGDTEAFF.

This chain uses TRBV19 with TRBJ2-5; 9 bases map to TRBD1. The CDR3 contains 14 residues. V dropped 4 bases and J dropped 5; count of bases not matched to a gene: 5. In germline, CDR1 is LNHDA, CDR2 SQIVND (reference sequence). The CDR3 loop is CASSRQGVMETQYF. CDR3 nucleotide sequence: TGTGCCAGTAGTAGACAGGGGGTCATGGAGACCCAGTACTTC.

This clone occurred many times. The chain couples TRBV7-2 to TRBJ2-7; 7 bases align to TRBD2. Unmatched junction bases numbered 5, after V lost 2 bases and J lost 1 base. There are 15 residues in the CDR3. CDR1 is SGHTA, CDR2 FQGNSA, per germline. CDR3 sequence reads: CASSLFSGRSYEQYF. CDR3 DNA: TGTGCCAGCAGCTTATTTAGCGGGCGATCCTACGAGCAGTACTTC.

The rearrangement links TRBV4-3 to TRBJ2-5; no definite D call. The V gene lost 4 bases and the J gene lost 5 bases, with 11 bases spanning the gap. The CDR3 spans 13 residues. From germline, CDR1 is LGHNA and CDR2 YSLEER. The CDR3 sequence: CASSPGLEETQYF. The DNA for the CDR3 is TGCGCCAGCAGCCCGGGCTTGGAGGAGACCCAGTACTTC.

This clone was detected once. The chain links TRBV5-1 to TRBJ1-1, with unresolved D. The CDR3 is 13 residues long. V lost 4 bases to trimming and J lost 1 base, with 8 bases between them. Germline CDR1 SGHRS, CDR2 YFSETQ. Here the CDR3 reads CASSRQENTEAFF. The CDR3 DNA reads as TGCGCCAGCAGCAGGCAGGAGAACACTGAAGCTTTCTTT.